These 27 T cell receptor beta chains originate from one sample sequenced in a study of post-analysis software for immune sequencing data. Study-level findings and limits: Relative to controls, patients had several TRBV segments at higher frequency, with TRBV5-6, TRBV5-1 and TRBV20-1 among these.

Prepared TCR beta cDNA libraries contained unique molecular identifiers. One entry per CDR3 protein results from TCRdb running MiXCR on the PCR reads. This table holds roughly 670,000 distinct CDR3 sequences, about 60% found once. These receptors' antigens are unknown. Sequencing used blood. Every receptor here comes from a girl aged 2-10 years with multiple sclerosis.

The CDR3 nucleotides read TGCAGCGTCCACCCTCGGAAAGGGGGCAATGAGCAGTTCTTC. Residues: CSVHPRKGGNEQFF. The V and J genes are TRBV29-1 and TRBJ2-1; possible D gene TRBD1, 6 bases. V was shortened by 6 bases and J by 6 bases, with 18 bases between the two germline ends. The CDR3 runs to 14 residues. Germline CDR1 is SQVTM and CDR2 is ANQGSEA.

V and J are TRBV4-2 and TRBJ2-7; 10 bases are a match to TRBD2. Trimming at V came to 4 bases and at J to 4 bases, leaving 4 bases not matched to a gene. Germline assignment: CDR1 LGHNA and CDR2 YNFKEQ. CDR3 length equals 14 residues. The CDR3 reads CASSRGLAVYEQYF. In nucleotides, the CDR3 is TGTGCCAGCAGCCGCGGACTAGCGGTTTACGAGCAGTACTTC.

The chain couples TRBV7-9 to TRBJ2-1; 7 bases align to TRBD2. V was pared by 1 base and J by 9 bases, with 12 bases of the junction left unmatched. This CDR3 spans 16 amino acids. Germline loops: CDR1 SEHNR, CDR2 FQNEAQ (reference sequence). The DNA for the CDR3 is TGTGCCAGCAGCTTAGTGTCCGGACTAGGGGTTGGTGAGCAGTTCTTC. Amino acid sequence: CASSLVSGLGVGEQFF. The entire variable domain, with the rest obtained from reference TRBV7-9 and TRBJ2-1, is as follows: DTGVSQNPRHKITKRGQNVTFRCDPISEHNRLYWYRQTLGQGPEFLTYFQNEAQLEKSRLLSDRFSAERPKGSFSTLEIQRTEQGDSAMYLCASSLVSGLGVGEQFFGPGTRLTVL.

The genes are TRBV7-8 and TRBJ2-1, with D unclear. Germline values: CDR1 SGHVS, CDR2 FQNEAQ. This CDR3 contains 13 residues. Trimming stripped 7 bases from V and 9 bases from J, with 16 bases between. The CDR3 DNA reads TGTGCCAGCACCCAAGTAGAAATGGGTGAGCAGTTCTTC. Translation gives CASTQVEMGEQFF. Drawing the rest from reference TRBV7-8 and TRBJ2-1, the complete variable domain is GAGVSQSPRYKVAKRGQDVALRCDPISGHVSLFWYQQALGQGPEFLTYFQNEAQLDKSGLPSDRFFAERPEGSVSTLKIQRTQQEDSAVYLCASTQVEMGEQFFGPGTRLTVL.

V is TRBV12-3 or TRBV12-4 and J is TRBJ2-3; D might be TRBD1 or TRBD2, each matching 5 bases. Trimming took 7 bases from V and 8 from J, leaving 25 bases between them. This CDR3 comprises 16 residues. CDR3 DNA sequence: TGTGCCAGCACCCTTTTCCGGGACCAACTCGCCGGTACGCAGTATTTT. Translation gives CASTLFRDQLAGTQYF.

This clonotype was seen only a few times. This chain connects TRBV6-5 to TRBJ2-2; no clear D. Germline values: CDR1 MNHEY, CDR2 SVGAGI. The CDR3 runs 15 residues. Between the trimmed V and J ends, which lost 2 bases and 4 bases, there was a span of 11 bases. The DNA for the CDR3 is TGTGCCAGCAGTTACACGACCTTGGCCACCGGGGAGCTGTTTTTT. It specifies CASSYTTLATGELFF.

J is TRBJ2-2 and V is TRBV10-3, with D tentatively TRBD2 (5 bases). Germline V CDR1 and CDR2: ENHRY, SYGVKD. Trimming removed 6 bases from V and 6 bases from J, with 8 bases in between. The CDR3 contains 12 residues. The CDR3 bases are TGTGCCATCAGGGGTAGCGCCGGGGAGCTGTTTTTT. It codes for CAIRGSAGELFF.

The chain has TRBV5-1 and TRBJ2-7, with 12 bases fitting TRBD2. The CDR3 is 16 residues long. From germline, CDR1 is SGHRS and CDR2 YFSETQ. The V and J ends lost 4 bases and 0 bases, in that order; junction bases with no gene match: 5. The CDR3 loop is CASSLGLAGRSYEQYF. CDR3 nucleotides: TGCGCCAGCAGCCTCGGACTAGCGGGACGCTCCTACGAGCAGTACTTC.

The chain has TRBV4-2 and TRBJ2-3; 10 bases fit TRBD2. The CDR3 loop spans 16 amino acids. Germline V CDR1 and CDR2: LGHNA, YNFKEQ. The V segment lost 1 base and the J segment 3 bases; nucleotides outside the gene matches: 4. The CDR3 DNA follows: TGTGCCAGCAGCCAAGCTACTAGCGGGATTACAGATACGCAGTATTTT. Translated: CASSQATSGITDTQYF.

This rearrangement joins TRBV27 to TRBJ2-2; the D is unclear. Germline values: CDR1 MNHEY, CDR2 SMNVEV (reference sequence). Trimming left V 3 bases short and J 4 bases short, with 15 bases between. The CDR3 consists of 16 residues. DNA for the CDR3: TGTGCCAGCAGTTTTTTCGTAAACCGCGTCACCGGGGAGCTGTTTTTT. Translated: CASSFFVNRVTGELFF.

The chain recombines TRBV6-6 with TRBJ2-3, with a weak D call TRBD1 (5 bases). Germline V CDR1 and CDR2: MNHNY, SVGAGI (reference sequence). Trimming stripped 4 bases from V and 1 base from J, with 12 bases between. The CDR3 extends over 15 amino acids. The CDR3 protein is CASSSIPTGTDTQYF. Here the CDR3 DNA reads TGTGCCAGCAGTTCCATACCGACAGGCACAGATACGCAGTATTTT.

The J gene is TRBJ2-3, the V gene TRBV20-1; D may be TRBD1 (6 bases). The CDR3 runs 14 residues. V lost 1 base, J lost 1 base, and 9 bases lay in between. Germline V gene lookup returns CDR1 DFQATT and CDR2 SNEGSKA (reference sequence). The CDR3, as DNA: TGCAGTGCTAGAGGACACAGGGGCACAGATACGCAGTATTTT. Amino acid sequence: CSARGHRGTDTQYF.

V gene TRBV18 combines with J gene TRBJ2-1; D is unresolved. Trimming removed 6 bases from V and 10 bases from J, with 16 bases in between. Germline CDR1 and CDR2: KGHSH and LQKENI. The CDR3 extends over 13 amino acids. As DNA, the CDR3 is TGTGCCAGCTCGGACGGGTCGGCTGTGGAGCAGTTCTTC. Residues: CASSDGSAVEQFF.

This clonotype appeared a few times. V and J are TRBV5-5 and TRBJ2-7; D is ambiguous. The CDR3 is 16 amino acids. Trimming removed 1 base from V and 2 bases from J, with 16 bases in between. Germline V lookup: CDR1 SGHKS, CDR2 YYEKEE (reference sequence). CDR3 nucleotide sequence: TGTGCCAGCAGCTTGCGTTGGGTGGCCTCCACCTACGAGCAGTACTTC. Amino acids: CASSLRWVASTYEQYF.

This clonotype has a handful of counts. The rearrangement uses TRBV7-8 and TRBJ2-3, with no clear D. Germline CDR1 is SGHVS and CDR2 is FQNEAQ. The CDR3 contains 14 residues. Trimming cost V 7 bases and J 2 bases, with 13 bases left between them. The CDR3 reads CASTQATITDTQYF. In DNA form, the CDR3 reads TGTGCCAGCACCCAGGCGACCATCACAGATACGCAGTATTTT.

This clonotype came up a few times. The rearrangement links TRBV5-1 to TRBJ1-2; D is perhaps TRBD1 (6 bases). V dropped 4 bases and J dropped 4 bases, with 20 bases sitting between them. This CDR3 has 16 amino acids. Germline CDR1 SGHRS, CDR2 YFSETQ. For the CDR3, the DNA is TGCGCCAGCAGCCCGGCCGCACAGGGAGTAATCTATGGCTACACCTTC. This translates into CASSPAAQGVIYGYTF.

This chain joins TRBV9 and TRBJ2-3; 8 bases agree with TRBD2. CDR1 and CDR2 from the germline V gene are SGDLS and YYNGEE. The V segment lost 4 bases and the J segment 2 bases; nucleotides outside the gene matches: 24. The CDR3 totals 21 residues. The DNA of the CDR3 is TGTGCCAGCAGCCCCGTCGGGACAACCTTAAGACTAGCGATTTCCACAGATACGCAGTATTTT. This gives the protein CASSPVGTTLRLAISTDTQYF.

The chain uses TRBV12-5 and TRBJ2-7, with a weak D call TRBD1 (5 bases). CDR3 length equals 16 residues. Germline V CDR1 and CDR2: LGHNT, FRNRAP. V lost 7 bases, J lost 4 bases, and 23 bases lay in between. In DNA form, the CDR3 reads TGTGCTAGTGCCCCTCCTCAGGGCTTTATCCCGTACGAGCAGTACTTC. Its protein is CASAPPQGFIPYEQYF.

This chain links TRBV20-1 with TRBJ2-3; TRBD2 matches 10 bases. The V gene's germline CDR1 is DFQATT and CDR2 SNEGSKA (reference sequence). The CDR3 is made up of 17 amino acids. With V trimmed by 1 base and J by 6 bases, 13 bases remained unmatched. This CDR3 reads CSARAFGGLAVGDTQYF. DNA for the CDR3: TGCAGTGCTAGAGCTTTTGGAGGACTAGCGGTGGGGGATACGCAGTATTTT.

The chain couples TRBV20-1 to TRBJ2-7, with D possibly TRBD2 on 5 matching bases. Per the germline V gene, CDR1 is DFQATT and CDR2 is SNEGSKA (reference sequence). V lost 5 bases and J 0 bases, leaving 11 bases between the germline ends. The CDR3 runs 13 residues. The CDR3: CSAYRTHSYEQYF. In DNA, the CDR3 is TGCAGTGCTTATAGGACTCACTCCTACGAGCAGTACTTC.

The V gene is TRBV20-1, the J gene TRBJ2-5, with D unresolved. The J call is doubtful: the DNA matches TRBJ2-7 better. Germline V gives CDR1 DFQATT, CDR2 SNEGSKA (reference sequence). This CDR3 region has 14 residues. The CDR3 reads CSARDPRSTYEQYF. DNA of the CDR3: TGCAGTGCTAGAGATCCGAGGTCCACCTACGAGCAGTACTTC.

The rearrangement uses TRBV12-3 or TRBV12-4 and TRBJ1-2; TRBD1 agrees at 7 bases. The CDR3 has 13 residues. The ends lost 10 bases at V and 1 base at J; junction bases unmatched: 6. The CDR3 sequence is CAIDRVLNYGYTF. The CDR3 region has the DNA TGTGCCATCGACAGGGTTCTTAACTATGGCTACACCTTC.

The chain recombines TRBV9 with TRBJ1-2; no clear D gene. CDR1 and CDR2 from the germline V gene are SGDLS and YYNGEE. The CDR3 covers 12 residues. Trimming left V 2 bases short and J 8 bases short, with 10 bases between. CDR3 protein: CASSVQGSGYTF. In DNA, the CDR3 is TGTGCCAGCAGCGTCCAAGGGTCCGGCTACACCTTC.

J is TRBJ2-3 and V is TRBV12-3 or TRBV12-4, with unresolved D. The CDR3 length is 15 residues. The germline V and J ends were trimmed by 7 bases and 2 bases, with 16 bases remaining between them. The CDR3 is CASTLSATLTDTQYF. The CDR3, as DNA: TGTGCCAGCACCTTAAGCGCGACCCTCACAGATACGCAGTATTTT.

The genes are TRBV28 and TRBJ1-2; D is possibly TRBD1 (6 bases). The V and J ends lost 5 bases and 0 bases respectively, with 13 bases between them. CDR1 and CDR2 from the germline V gene are MDHEN and SYDVKM. The CDR3 is 15 amino acids. The CDR3 DNA reads TGTGCCAGCAGTGCCCTGGGACATTCTAACTATGGCTACACCTTC. Its protein product is CASSALGHSNYGYTF.

The rearrangement links TRBV7-2 to TRBJ2-1; 9 nucleotides line up with TRBD1. The J segment lost 10 bases and the V segment lost 0 bases, leaving 7 bases of the junction unmatched. The V gene's germline CDR1 is SGHTA and CDR2 FQGNSA. The CDR3 extends over 15 amino acids. The CDR3 region has the DNA TGTGCCAGCAGCTTAGCCCGGGGGACAGGGCTCGAGCAGTTCTTC. Protein sequence: CASSLARGTGLEQFF.

About this clonotype: At one end, the junction sequence differs from germline, possibly due to a read error. V is TRBV7-2 and J is TRBJ2-7, with D uncertain. CDR1 and CDR2 from the germline V gene are SGHTA and FQGNSA. There are 14 residues in the CDR3. The CDR3 coding sequence is TGCGCCAGCAGCCGTACTACCCCTACCTACGAGCAGTACTTC. Translated: CASSRTTPTYEQYF.